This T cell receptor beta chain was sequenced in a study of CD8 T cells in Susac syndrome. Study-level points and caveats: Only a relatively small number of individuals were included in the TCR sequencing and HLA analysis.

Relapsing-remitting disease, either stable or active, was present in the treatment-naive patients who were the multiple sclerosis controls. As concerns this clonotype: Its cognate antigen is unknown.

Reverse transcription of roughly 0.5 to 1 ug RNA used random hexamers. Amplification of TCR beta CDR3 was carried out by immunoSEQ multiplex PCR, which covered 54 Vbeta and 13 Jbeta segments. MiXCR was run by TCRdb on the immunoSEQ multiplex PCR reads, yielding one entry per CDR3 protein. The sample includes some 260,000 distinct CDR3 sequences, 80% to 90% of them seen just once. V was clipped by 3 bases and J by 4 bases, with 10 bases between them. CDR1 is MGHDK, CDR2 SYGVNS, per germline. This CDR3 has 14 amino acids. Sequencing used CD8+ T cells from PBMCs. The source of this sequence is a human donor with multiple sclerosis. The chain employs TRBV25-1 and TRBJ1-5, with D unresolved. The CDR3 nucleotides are TGTGCCAGCAGTGATTCGCGGACTAATCAGCCCCAGCATTTT. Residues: CASSDSRTNQPQHF. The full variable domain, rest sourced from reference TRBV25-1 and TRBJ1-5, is EADIYQTPRYLVIGTGKKITLECSQTMGHDKMYWYQQDPGMELHLIHYSYGVNSTEKGDLSSESTVSRIRTEHFPLTLESARPSHTSQYLCASSDSRTNQPQHFGDGTRLSIL.